This TCR beta chain was identified during a study of CD8+CD57+ T cells in acquired aplastic anemia. Study-wide context: DNA from sorted CD4+ and CD8+ cells averaged about 3.2 ug.

The patients chosen for sequencing had shown expansion of CD8+CD57+ cells (detected by flow cytometry). Patient blood was sampled before any therapy had been received. There are 12 residues in the CDR3. Deletions cut 3 bases from V and 8 bases from J, with 8 bases between. Germline CDR1 is SGDLS and CDR2 is YYNGEE. Researchers used genomic DNA as the template to profile TCR beta VDJ and CDR3. TCRdb re-called the reads with MiXCR, one entry per CDR3 protein. The sample yields approximately 260,000 distinct CDR3 sequences, less than 85% seen once. Study-wide results and caveats: The number of CD8+ CDR3 sequences shared by patients and controls was roughly 31. Any difference that existed in CD8+ Simpson's diversity between patients and controls was not significant.

A remark on this clonotype: Its antigen is currently unknown.

The chain couples TRBV9 to TRBJ2-2, with a weak D call TRBD2 (5 bases). The sample was sorted CD4+, CD8+, or CD8+CD57+ T cells (not recorded which) from PBMCs. This TCR derives from a human donor with aplastic anemia. Written as DNA, the CDR3 is TGTGCCAGCAGCGAATTAGCGGGGGAGCTGTTTTTT. This encodes CASSELAGELFF.